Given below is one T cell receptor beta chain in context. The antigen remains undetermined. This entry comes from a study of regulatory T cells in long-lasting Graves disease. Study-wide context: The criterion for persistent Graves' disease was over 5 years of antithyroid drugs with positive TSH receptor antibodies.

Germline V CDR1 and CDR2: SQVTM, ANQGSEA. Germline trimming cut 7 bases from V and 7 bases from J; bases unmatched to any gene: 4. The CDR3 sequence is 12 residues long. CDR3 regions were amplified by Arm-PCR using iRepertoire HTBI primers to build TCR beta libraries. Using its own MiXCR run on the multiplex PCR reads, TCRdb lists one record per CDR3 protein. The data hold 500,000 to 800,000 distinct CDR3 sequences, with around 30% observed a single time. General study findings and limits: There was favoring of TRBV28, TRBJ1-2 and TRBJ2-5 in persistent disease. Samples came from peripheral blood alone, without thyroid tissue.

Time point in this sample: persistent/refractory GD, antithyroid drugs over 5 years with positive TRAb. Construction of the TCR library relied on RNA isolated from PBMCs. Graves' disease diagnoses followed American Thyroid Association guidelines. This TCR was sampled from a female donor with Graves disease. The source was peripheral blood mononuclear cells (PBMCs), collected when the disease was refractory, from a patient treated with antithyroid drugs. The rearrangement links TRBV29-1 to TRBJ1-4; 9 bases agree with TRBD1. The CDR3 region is CSARTGAEKLFF. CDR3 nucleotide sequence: TGCAGCGCTCGGACAGGGGCTGAAAAACTGTTTTTT.